This is a list of T cell receptor beta chains from one sample in a study of blood T cells in healthy people across ages. TCRdb redid the calling of the 5' RACE reads with MiXCR, one entry per CDR3 protein. The profile shows under 2,000,000 distinct CDR3 sequences, 40% to 55% of them singletons. Sequencing used blood. These receptors came from a woman between 35 and 50 years old in good health. Each CDR3 is given with its conserved first and last residue. Fields, in order: V gene, clone size, D gene, J gene, CDR3 protein, CDR3 DNA. D genes are given only for firm matches. Expanded clones are given a class, and other clones once, few, many or no size at all.

V gene: TRBV6-2/TRBV6-3
clone size: few
D gene: TRBD1
J gene: TRBJ1-6
CDR3 protein: CASILGTESSPLHF
CDR3 DNA: TGTGCCAGCATCCTCGGGACAGAGAGTTCACCCCTCCACTTT

V gene: TRBV28
clone size: .
D gene: .
J gene: TRBJ1-1
CDR3 protein: CASEGNLGNTEAFF
CDR3 DNA: TGTGCCAGCGAGGGCAACCTGGGGAACACTGAAGCTTTCTTT

V gene: TRBV7-3
clone size: few
D gene: .
J gene: TRBJ2-5
CDR3 protein: CASSFNSYEETQYF
CDR3 DNA: TGTGCCAGCAGCTTCAATAGCTATGAAGAGACCCAGTACTTC

V gene: TRBV7-2
clone size: few
D gene: .
J gene: TRBJ2-7
CDR3 protein: CASSLKGFSEQYF
CDR3 DNA: TGTGCCAGCAGCTTAAAGGGTTTTAGCGAGCAGTACTTC

V gene: TRBV6-2/TRBV6-3
clone size: .
D gene: TRBD1
J gene: TRBJ2-6
CDR3 protein: CASSYSTGAHSGANVLTF
CDR3 DNA: TGTGCCAGCAGTTACTCGACAGGGGCTCACTCTGGGGCCAACGTCCTGACTTTC

V gene: TRBV3-1
clone size: once
D gene: .
J gene: TRBJ1-4
CDR3 protein: CASSHPNHPQLDSNNEKLFF
CDR3 DNA: TGTGCCAGCAGCCATCCCAACCATCCCCAACTGGACAGCAATAATGAAAAACTGTTTTTT

V gene: TRBV27
clone size: .
D gene: TRBD1
J gene: TRBJ2-3
CDR3 protein: CASRGETGGDTDTQYF
CDR3 DNA: TGTGCCAGCAGGGGAGAGACAGGGGGGGACACAGATACGCAGTATTTT

V gene: TRBV3-1
clone size: .
D gene: .
J gene: TRBJ1-6
CDR3 protein: CASSQVVWSSPLHF
CDR3 DNA: TGTGCCAGCAGCCAAGTGGTGTGGAGTTCACCCCTCCACTTT

V gene: TRBV4-3
clone size: .
D gene: .
J gene: TRBJ1-1
CDR3 protein: CASSEEGHTGTEAFF
CDR3 DNA: TGCGCCAGCAGCGAAGAGGGACACACGGGAACTGAAGCTTTCTTT

V gene: TRBV15
clone size: once
D gene: .
J gene: TRBJ2-1
CDR3 protein: CATSRWVGDEQFF
CDR3 DNA: TGTGCCACCAGCAGATGGGTTGGCGATGAGCAGTTCTTC